The clone carrying this T cell receptor (beta chain) has a handful of counts. What it recognizes is unknown. Building the TCR beta libraries relied on iRepertoire HTBI primers, and CDR3 regions underwent Arm-PCR. TCRdb itself ran the multiplex PCR reads through MiXCR, one entry per CDR3 protein. Here the sample spans about 400,000 distinct CDR3 sequences, less than 25% being singletons. The time point is: persistent/refractory GD, antithyroid drugs over 5 years with positive TRAb. Construction of the TCR library relied on RNA isolated from PBMCs. It was by American Thyroid Association guidelines that Graves' disease was diagnosed. This CDR3 spans 17 amino acids. The ends were cut back, 5 bases at V and 0 bases at J, with 19 bases in the middle. Germline CDR1 is LNHDA and CDR2 is SQIVND (reference sequence). The data are from a study of regulatory T cells in long-lasting Graves disease. The study, taken as a whole, reports: Reduced TCR diversity was observed in persistent Graves' patients versus newly diagnosed patients.

Sequencing used peripheral blood mononuclear cells (PBMCs), obtained when the disease was refractory, from a patient treated with antithyroid drugs. The receptor was derived from a female donor with Graves disease. This chain joins TRBV19 and TRBJ1-2; D is ambiguous. Written as DNA, the CDR3 is TGTGCCAGTAGTTTCGGAGGCCTTGAAGGATCTAACTATGGCTACACCTTC. Its translation: CASSFGGLEGSNYGYTF.